Listed below are T cell receptor beta chains from one sample, sequenced in a study of OX40 agonist ivuxolimab in advanced cancers. Libraries were prepared by immunoSEQ multiplex PCR; TCRdb keeps only in-frame clonotypes and omits some of them. There are roughly 120,000 clones in the sample; 85% to 95% occur only once, and 0.7% to 0.85% lies in the top ten. The specimen comprised CD4+ or CD8+ T cells sorted from blood, sampled in a trial of the OX40 agonist ivuxolimab. These receptor sequences come from an adult with an advanced solid tumor such as melanoma, head and neck, liver or kidney cancer. The CDR3 runs from the conserved cysteine through the conserved F or W. The order of the fields is CDR3 length, V gene, J gene, clone size, D gene, CDR3 protein, CDR3 DNA. A D gene is named only where the DNA matches it firmly. The size field is filled for only some rows; it gives once, few, many or a size class.

length: 15; V: TRBV19; J: TRBJ2-2; size: .; D: .; CDR3: CASSIEVGNTGELFF; DNA: TGTGCCAGTAGTATAGAGGTGGGGAACACCGGGGAGCTGTTTTTT
length: 12; V: TRBV9; J: TRBJ2-1; size: .; D: .; CDR3: CASSGSSNEQFF; DNA: TGTGCCAGCAGCGGGAGTTCCAATGAGCAGTTCTTC
length: 13; V: TRBV19; J: TRBJ1-1; size: .; D: .; CDR3: CASSIDPGGRAFF; DNA: TGTGCCAGTAGTATAGATCCGGGTGGGAGAGCTTTCTTT
length: 10; V: TRBV20-1; J: TRBJ2-1; size: once; D: .; CDR3: CSARDDEQFF; DNA: TGCAGTGCTAGGGACGATGAGCAGTTCTTC
length: 18; V: TRBV28; J: TRBJ2-2; size: .; D: TRBD2; CDR3: CASSPLGTSGVDTGELFF; DNA: TGTGCCAGCAGTCCGCTCGGGACTAGCGGGGTTGACACCGGGGAGCTGTTTTTT
length: 14; V: TRBV7-2; J: TRBJ1-1; size: .; D: .; CDR3: CASSLGVAPTEAFF; DNA: TGTGCCAGCAGCTTAGGAGTAGCCCCCACTGAAGCTTTCTTT
length: 15; V: TRBV7-9; J: TRBJ1-5; size: .; D: .; CDR3: CASSLDGPLNQPQHF; DNA: TGTGCCAGCAGCTTAGATGGCCCGCTCAATCAGCCCCAGCATTTT
length: 13; V: TRBV28; J: TRBJ2-5; size: .; D: TRBD2; CDR3: CASRVTSRETQYF; DNA: TGTGCCAGCAGAGTGACTAGCCGGGAGACCCAGTACTTC
length: 19; V: TRBV10-3; J: TRBJ1-1; size: .; D: TRBD1; CDR3: CAIRNPLGPPGTVNTEAFF; DNA: TGTGCCATCAGGAACCCCCTCGGGCCCCCCGGGACAGTGAACACTGAAGCTTTCTTT
length: 14; V: TRBV27; J: TRBJ1-3; size: .; D: TRBD1; CDR3: CASSTDRAGNTIYF; DNA: TGTGCCAGCAGCACGGACAGGGCCGGAAACACCATATATTTT
length: 12; V: TRBV30; J: TRBJ1-5; size: .; D: .; CDR3: CAWGLWNQPQHF; DNA: TGTGCCTGGGGCCTTTGGAATCAGCCCCAGCATTTT
length: 12; V: TRBV7-3; J: TRBJ2-7; size: .; D: .; CDR3: CASNSDDYEQYF; DNA: TGTGCCAGCAACTCCGATGACTACGAGCAGTACTTC
length: 14; V: TRBV18; J: TRBJ1-2; size: .; D: .; CDR3: CASSPPGRLGGYTF; DNA: TGTGCCAGCTCACCCCCGGGGAGGCTAGGTGGCTACACCTTC
length: 13; V: TRBV7-9; J: TRBJ2-7; size: .; D: .; CDR3: CASSLAGSYEQYF; DNA: TGTGCCAGCAGCTTAGCCGGGTCCTACGAGCAGTACTTC
length: 12; V: TRBV2; J: TRBJ2-2; size: .; D: .; CDR3: CATDMRAGELFF; DNA: TGTGCCACGGACATGAGGGCCGGGGAGCTGTTTTTT
length: 17; V: TRBV18; J: TRBJ2-6; size: .; D: .; CDR3: CASSPNSGTSGANVLTF; DNA: TGTGCCAGCTCACCAAATTCAGGGACCTCTGGGGCCAACGTCCTGACTTTC
length: 16; V: TRBV19; J: TRBJ2-2; size: .; D: TRBD2; CDR3: CASSDSGRANTGELFF; DNA: TGTGCCAGTAGCGATAGCGGGAGAGCGAACACCGGGGAGCTGTTTTTT
length: 13; V: TRBV9; J: TRBJ1-2; size: .; D: TRBD1; CDR3: CASSARQGVGYTF; DNA: TGTGCCAGCAGCGCCCGACAGGGAGTGGGCTACACCTTC
length: 15; V: TRBV7-3; J: TRBJ2-3; size: once; D: .; CDR3: CASSPTGGSADTQYF; DNA: TGTGCCAGCAGCCCGACGGGCGGTAGCGCAGATACGCAGTATTTT
length: 14; V: TRBV2; J: TRBJ1-5; size: .; D: .; CDR3: CASSVFSGNQPQHF; DNA: TGTGCCAGCAGTGTTTTTTCCGGGAATCAGCCCCAGCATTTT
length: 11; V: TRBV20-1; J: TRBJ2-7; size: .; D: .; CDR3: CSVGSSYEQYF; DNA: TGCAGTGTGGGCAGCTCCTACGAGCAGTACTTC
length: 14; V: TRBV2; J: TRBJ2-7; size: .; D: .; CDR3: CASTGWQGSYEQYF; DNA: TGTGCCAGCACAGGCTGGCAGGGATCCTACGAGCAGTACTTC
length: 13; V: TRBV4-3; J: TRBJ2-7; size: .; D: .; CDR3: CASSQLGLVEQYF; DNA: TGCGCCAGCAGCCAATTAGGGCTAGTCGAGCAGTACTTC
length: 15; V: TRBV14; J: TRBJ2-1; size: .; D: .; CDR3: CASSQDSNRNNEQFF; DNA: TGTGCCAGCAGCCAAGATAGTAATAGAAACAATGAGCAGTTCTTC
length: 15; V: TRBV9; J: TRBJ2-7; size: .; D: TRBD2; CDR3: CASSVTGTSAYEQYF; DNA: TGTGCCAGCAGCGTAACCGGGACTAGTGCCTACGAGCAGTACTTC
length: 15; V: TRBV7-9; J: TRBJ1-3; size: .; D: .; CDR3: CASSLVAGDGNTIYF; DNA: TGTGCCAGCAGCTTAGTGGCAGGGGACGGAAACACCATATATTTT
length: 15; V: TRBV6-5; J: TRBJ1-5; size: .; D: TRBD1; CDR3: CASSQWTGDNQPQHF; DNA: TGTGCCAGCAGTCAATGGACAGGGGACAATCAGCCCCAGCATTTT
length: 14; V: TRBV29-1; J: TRBJ2-5; size: .; D: .; CDR3: CSANSVWGQETQYF; DNA: TGCAGCGCAAACTCTGTGTGGGGCCAAGAGACCCAGTACTTC
length: 15; V: TRBV6-1; J: TRBJ1-6; size: .; D: TRBD1; CDR3: CASSDGGQGVGPLHF; DNA: TGTGCCAGCAGTGATGGGGGACAGGGAGTGGGACCCCTCCACTTT
length: 13; V: TRBV28; J: TRBJ2-7; size: .; D: TRBD1; CDR3: CATKPGQTYEQYF; DNA: TGTGCCACCAAACCGGGACAGACTTACGAGCAGTACTTC
length: 14; V: TRBV29-1; J: TRBJ2-3; size: .; D: TRBD2; CDR3: CSVRKTSGTDTQYF; DNA: TGCAGCGTTCGGAAGACTAGCGGGACAGATACGCAGTATTTT
length: 12; V: TRBV5-1; J: TRBJ2-3; size: .; D: .; CDR3: CASSLAVDTQYF; DNA: TGCGCCAGCAGCTTGGCGGTTGATACGCAGTATTTT
length: 17; V: TRBV27; J: TRBJ2-3; size: .; D: .; CDR3: CASSSYREIISTDTQYF; DNA: TGTGCCAGCAGTTCTTACAGGGAGATTATTAGCACAGATACGCAGTATTTT
length: 15; V: TRBV28; J: TRBJ1-3; size: .; D: .; CDR3: CASSLGGHSGNTIYF; DNA: TGTGCCAGCAGTTTGGGAGGGCACTCTGGAAACACCATATATTTT
length: 15; V: TRBV6-6; J: TRBJ1-1; size: .; D: TRBD1; CDR3: CASSYGQGVYTEAFF; DNA: TGTGCCAGCAGTTACGGACAGGGGGTATACACTGAAGCTTTCTTT
length: 18; V: TRBV4-2; J: TRBJ2-4; size: once; D: TRBD2; CDR3: CASASGTSGTLAKNIQYF; DNA: TGTGCCAGCGCGTCCGGGACTAGCGGGACCTTAGCCAAAAACATTCAGTACTTC
length: 11; V: TRBV2; J: TRBJ2-2; size: .; D: .; CDR3: CASSEAGELFF; DNA: TGTGCCAGCAGTGAAGCCGGGGAGCTGTTTTTT
length: 13; V: TRBV5-1; J: TRBJ1-3; size: .; D: .; CDR3: CASSASTGNTIYF; DNA: TGCGCCAGCAGCGCCTCGACTGGAAACACCATATATTTT
length: 16; V: TRBV7-2; J: TRBJ2-3; size: once; D: TRBD1; CDR3: CASRRPGQGSTDTQYF; DNA: TGTGCCAGCAGGCGCCCGGGACAGGGGTCCACAGATACGCAGTATTTT
length: 15; V: TRBV6-5; J: TRBJ1-2; size: .; D: .; CDR3: CASSYSGRGAYGYTF; DNA: TGTGCCAGCAGTTACTCCGGTCGGGGGGCCTATGGCTACACCTTC